This T cell receptor (beta chain) was recovered during a study of shared clonotypes between healthy human individuals. This clone was seen only once. Generated by immunoSEQ multiplex PCR, the TCRdb table keeps only in-frame clones and is missing some. The sample lists 2 million to 3 million clones, over 85% occurring once. V was shortened by 2 bases and J by 0 bases, with 11 bases between the two germline ends. The CDR3 totals 15 residues. CDR1 and CDR2 from the germline V gene are SGHVS and FQNEAQ. The clonotype originates from a man younger than 35 in good health. Some clones in this sample may be carry-over from other donors' samples. The sequenced material came from naive CD4+ T cells from PBMCs. Described subset: CD45RA+ positively selected. The genes are TRBV7-8 and TRBJ2-7; TRBD1 might be the D (5 bases). The CDR3 region is CASSLTADNSYEQYF. Here the CDR3 DNA reads TGTGCCAGCAGCTTAACGGCGGACAACTCCTACGAGCAGTACTTC.